This T cell receptor beta chain was sequenced in a study of blood T cell repertoires in COVID-19. In the study overall: Sample material is recorded as cDNA or gDNA derived from T cells, B-cell-depleted T cells, or PBMCs.

This CDR3 region has 15 residues. Germline values: CDR1 MNHEY, CDR2 SVGEGT. The V gene end was trimmed by 5 bases and the J gene end by 8 bases; junction bases not matched to a gene: 8. In the original processing: Reference gene primer amplification in the assay estimated nucleated cell counts. TCRdb keeps only in-frame clones here, not all; method: immunoSEQ multiplex PCR. The DNA was the basis for D and trimming; V, J and clone size are from that table. The repertoire consists of about 190,000 clones, with 84% occurring once and the leading ten covering under 15%. This chain uses TRBV6-2 or TRBV6-3 with TRBJ2-1; 11 bases agree with TRBD2. The sequence was collected from a man younger than 45 with active or convalescent COVID-19. The material sequenced was peripheral blood. The CDR3 DNA follows: TGTGCCAGCAGTAAAACTAGCGGGAGTACCCATGAGCAGTTCTTC. Translated: CASSKTSGSTHEQFF.